Below are 11 T cell receptor beta chains sequenced from a single sample in a study of breast tumors, draining lymph nodes, adjacent tissues. Each CDR3 protein gets one entry after TCRdb re-called the multiplex PCR reads with MiXCR. The data show about 63,000 distinct CDR3 sequences, 45% to 60% seen once. The sequencing input was breast tumor tissue. These receptors all come from a female donor with breast cancer. Some clones in this sample may be carry-over from other donors' samples.

The J gene is TRBJ2-3, the V gene TRBV7-2; 12 bases fit TRBD2. Germline lookup yields CDR1 SGHTA and CDR2 FQGNSA. V lost 5 bases to trimming and J lost 2 bases; unmatched junction nucleotides: 5. This CDR3 has 16 residues. The CDR3 coding sequence is TGTGCCAGCAGCCTGCTAGCGGGAGGGTACACAGATACGCAGTATTTT. This gives the protein CASSLLAGGYTDTQYF.

The gene calls are TRBV20-1 and TRBJ2-7; D unclear. V shed 0 bases and J shed 3 bases, with 18 bases lying between them. Germline V CDR1 and CDR2: DFQATT, SNEGSKA (reference sequence). The CDR3 runs to 16 residues. The CDR3 loop is CSARDDDSSRRYEQYF. Here the CDR3 DNA reads TGCAGTGCTAGAGATGATGATAGCAGCCGACGCTACGAGCAGTACTTC.

The chain has TRBV20-1 and TRBJ1-3, with D uncertain. Germline loops: CDR1 DFQATT, CDR2 SNEGSKA (reference sequence). The V end was cut by 5 bases, the J end by 8 bases, with 22 bases between. This CDR3 is built from 15 residues. As DNA, the CDR3 is TGCAGTGCTCACCACGTTCAGCGGGATGGCTACACCATATATTTT. This sequence encodes CSAHHVQRDGYTIYF.

V usage is TRBV6-2 or TRBV6-3 and J usage is TRBJ1-1, with TRBD1 identical over 9 bases. J was trimmed by 4 bases and V by 6 bases; bases with no gene match: 12. CDR1 is MNHEY and CDR2 is SVGEGT in the germline V gene. This CDR3 has 16 amino acids. CDR3 coding DNA: TGTGCCAGCAGCCGTACAGGGGGCGCAAAGGGCACTGAAGCTTTCTTT. It is translated as CASSRTGGAKGTEAFF.

V is TRBV2 and J is TRBJ2-1; D gene uncertain. V was shortened by 7 bases and J by 9 bases, with 7 bases between the two germline ends. Germline CDR1 and CDR2: SNHLY and FYNNEI. CDR3 length: 10 residues. In DNA, the CDR3 is TGTGCCAGCAAATTTTCTGAGCAGTTCTTC. It is translated as CASKFSEQFF.

The chain carries TRBV19 and TRBJ2-5, with D maybe TRBD1 (6 bases). This CDR3 region has 14 residues. CDR1 and CDR2 from the germline V gene are LNHDA and SQIVND (reference sequence). V lost 4 bases to trimming and J lost 2 bases, with 11 bases between them. The CDR3 is CASSTGQQQETQYF. In DNA, the CDR3 is TGTGCCAGTAGTACAGGACAGCAGCAAGAGACCCAGTACTTC.

Many counts were recorded for this clonotype. The V and J genes are TRBV9 and TRBJ1-3; D perhaps matches TRBD1 (6 bases). CDR3 length: 14 residues. Per the germline V gene, CDR1 is SGDLS and CDR2 is YYNGEE. Trimming took off 4 bases at V and 3 bases at J, with 11 bases between the two ends. CDR3 bases: TGTGCCAGCAGCCCAGAAGGGGGTGGAAACACCATATATTTT. Its protein product is CASSPEGGGNTIYF.

V gene TRBV20-1 combines with J gene TRBJ1-2, with D tentatively TRBD1 (5 bases). The CDR3 totals 11 residues. With 5 bases removed from V and 4 bases from J, the gap between germline ends came to 8 bases. Germline V lookup: CDR1 DFQATT, CDR2 SNEGSKA (reference sequence). CDR3 DNA sequence: TGCAGTGCTCCTCAGGGCTATGGCTACACCTTC. It translates to CSAPQGYGYTF.

This clonotype was counted many times. The chain is built from TRBV9 and TRBJ2-1; 9 bases align to TRBD2. Unmatched junction bases numbered 6, after V lost 2 bases and J lost 3 bases. The CDR3 totals 16 residues. Germline V gene lookup returns CDR1 SGDLS and CDR2 YYNGEE. The CDR3 reads CASSVQAGGFYNEQFF. The CDR3 DNA is TGTGCCAGCAGCGTCCAGGCGGGGGGGTTCTACAATGAGCAGTTCTTC.

As regards this clonotype: A single base separates this from a much larger clone, so it may be a read error. The chain joins TRBV15 to TRBJ1-1; perhaps TRBD1 as D (6 bases). Germline assignment: CDR1 LNHNV and CDR2 YYDKDF (reference sequence). The CDR3 totals 15 residues. CDR3 bases: TGTGCCGCCAGCAGATGGACAGATCCGAACACTGAAGCTTTCTTT. This codes for CAASRWTDPNTEAFF.

The chain employs TRBV29-1 and TRBJ2-2, with TRBD2 matching over 8 bases. V shed 6 bases, J shed 4 bases, and the junction held 7 bases outside the gene matches. The CDR3 contains 14 residues. CDR1 is SQVTM, CDR2 ANQGSEA, per germline. CDR3 sequence (DNA): TGCAGCGTCGGGATAGCGGGACCCACCGGGGAGCTGTTTTTT. This sequence encodes CSVGIAGPTGELFF.